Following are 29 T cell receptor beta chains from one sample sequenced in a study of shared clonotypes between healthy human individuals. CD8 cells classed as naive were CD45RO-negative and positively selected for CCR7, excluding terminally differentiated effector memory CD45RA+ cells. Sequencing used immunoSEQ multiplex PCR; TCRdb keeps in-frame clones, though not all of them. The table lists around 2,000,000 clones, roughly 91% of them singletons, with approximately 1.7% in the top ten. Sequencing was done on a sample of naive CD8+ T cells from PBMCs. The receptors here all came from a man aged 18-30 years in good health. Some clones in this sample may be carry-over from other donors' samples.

CDR3 nucleotide sequence: TGTGCCAGCAGACTCGATCGGGGTTCTGGAAACACCATATATTTT. It codes for CASRLDRGSGNTIYF. This rearrangement joins TRBV27 to TRBJ1-3; D is ambiguous. This CDR3 has 15 residues. Germline CDR1 is MNHEY and CDR2 is SMNVEV (reference sequence). Trimming removed 6 bases from V and 1 base from J, with 13 bases in between.

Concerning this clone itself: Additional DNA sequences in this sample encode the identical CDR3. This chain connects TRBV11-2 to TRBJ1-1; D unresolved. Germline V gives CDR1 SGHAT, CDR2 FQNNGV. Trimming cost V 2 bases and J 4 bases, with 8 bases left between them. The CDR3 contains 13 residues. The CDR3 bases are TGTGCCAGCAGCTTAAGACCGGGCACTGAAGCTTTCTTT. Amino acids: CASSLRPGTEAFF.

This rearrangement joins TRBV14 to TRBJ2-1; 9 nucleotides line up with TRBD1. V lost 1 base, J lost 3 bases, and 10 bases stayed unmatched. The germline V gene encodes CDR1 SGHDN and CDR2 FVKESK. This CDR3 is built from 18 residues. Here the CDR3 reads CASSQAYPDRGIYNEQFF. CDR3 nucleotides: TGTGCCAGCAGCCAAGCATACCCGGACAGGGGAATCTACAATGAGCAGTTCTTC.

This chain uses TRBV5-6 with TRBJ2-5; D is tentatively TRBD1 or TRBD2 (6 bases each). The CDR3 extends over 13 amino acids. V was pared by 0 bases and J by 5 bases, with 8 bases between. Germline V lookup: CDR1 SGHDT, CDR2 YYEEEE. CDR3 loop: CASSLGGAETQYF. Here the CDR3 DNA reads TGTGCCAGCAGCTTGGGGGGGGCCGAGACCCAGTACTTC. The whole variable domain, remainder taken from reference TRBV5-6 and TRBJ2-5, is DAGVTQSPTHLIKTRGQQVTLRCSPKSGHDTVSWYQQALGQGPQFIFQYYEEEERQRGNFPDRFSGHQFPNYSSELNVNALLLGDSALYLCASSLGGAETQYFGPGTRLLVL.

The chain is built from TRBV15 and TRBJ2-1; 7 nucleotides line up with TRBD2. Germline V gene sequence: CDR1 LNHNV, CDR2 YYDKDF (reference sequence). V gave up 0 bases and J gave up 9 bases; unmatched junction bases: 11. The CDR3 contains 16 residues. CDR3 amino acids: CATSRDRREGHAEQFF. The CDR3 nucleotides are TGTGCCACCAGCAGAGATCGGAGGGAGGGCCACGCTGAGCAGTTCTTC.

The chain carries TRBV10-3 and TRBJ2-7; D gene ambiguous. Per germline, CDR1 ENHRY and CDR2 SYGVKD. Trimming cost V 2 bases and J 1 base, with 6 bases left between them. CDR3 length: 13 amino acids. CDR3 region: CAISEPRSYEQYF. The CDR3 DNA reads TGTGCCATCAGTGAGCCCCGGTCCTACGAGCAGTACTTC.

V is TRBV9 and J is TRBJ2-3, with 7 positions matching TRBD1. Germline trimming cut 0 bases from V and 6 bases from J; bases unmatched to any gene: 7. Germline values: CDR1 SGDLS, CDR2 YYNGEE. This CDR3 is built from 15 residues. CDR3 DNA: TGTGCCAGCAGCGTAGACGGGACAGTATACGATACGCAGTATTTT. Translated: CASSVDGTVYDTQYF.

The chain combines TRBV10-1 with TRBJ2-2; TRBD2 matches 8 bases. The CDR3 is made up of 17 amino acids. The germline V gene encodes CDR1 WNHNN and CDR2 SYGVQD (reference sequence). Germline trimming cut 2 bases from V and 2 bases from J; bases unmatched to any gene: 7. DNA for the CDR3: TGCGCCAGCAGTGAGAGGCTAGCGGGCCTTAACACCGGGGAGCTGTTTTTT. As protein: CASSERLAGLNTGELFF.

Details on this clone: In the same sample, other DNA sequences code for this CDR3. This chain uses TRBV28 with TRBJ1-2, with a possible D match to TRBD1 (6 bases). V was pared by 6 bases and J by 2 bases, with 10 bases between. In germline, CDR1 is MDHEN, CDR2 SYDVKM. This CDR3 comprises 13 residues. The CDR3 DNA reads TGTGCCAGCAGCTCCGGACAGAACTATGGCTACACCTTC. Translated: CASSSGQNYGYTF.

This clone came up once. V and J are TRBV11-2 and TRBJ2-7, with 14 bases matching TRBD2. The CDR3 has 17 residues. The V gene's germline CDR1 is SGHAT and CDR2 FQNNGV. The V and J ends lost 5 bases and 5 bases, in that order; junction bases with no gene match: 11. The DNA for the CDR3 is TGTGCCAGCAGCCGGAAAATACGACTAGCGGGAGGGGACGAGCAGTACTTC. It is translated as CASSRKIRLAGGDEQYF.

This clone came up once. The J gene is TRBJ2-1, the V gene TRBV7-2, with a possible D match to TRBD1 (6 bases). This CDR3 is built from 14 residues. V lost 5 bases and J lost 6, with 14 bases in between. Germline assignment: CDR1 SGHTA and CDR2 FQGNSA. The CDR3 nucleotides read TGTGCCAGCAGCCCCCTCGTCAGGGGCAATGAGCAGTTCTTC. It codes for CASSPLVRGNEQFF.

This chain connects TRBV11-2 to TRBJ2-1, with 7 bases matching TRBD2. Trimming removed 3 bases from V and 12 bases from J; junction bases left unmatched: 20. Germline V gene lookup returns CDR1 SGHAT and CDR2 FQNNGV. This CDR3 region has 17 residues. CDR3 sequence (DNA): TGTGCCAGCAGCTTCCACGGGGTGCGGGAGAGTCTTGGGGGGCAGTTCTTC. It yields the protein CASSFHGVRESLGGQFF.

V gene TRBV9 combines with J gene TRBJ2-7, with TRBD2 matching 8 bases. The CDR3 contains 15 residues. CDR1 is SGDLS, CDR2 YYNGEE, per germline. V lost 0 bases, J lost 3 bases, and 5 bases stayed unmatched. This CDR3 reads CASSVEGTRYYEQYF. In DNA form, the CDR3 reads TGTGCCAGCAGCGTAGAAGGGACTAGATACTACGAGCAGTACTTC.

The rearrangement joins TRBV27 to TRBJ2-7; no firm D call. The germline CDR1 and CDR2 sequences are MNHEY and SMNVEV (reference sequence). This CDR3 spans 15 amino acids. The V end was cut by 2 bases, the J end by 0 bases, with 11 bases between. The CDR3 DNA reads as TGTGCCAGCAGTTTACTTGGCATAAGCTCCTACGAGCAGTACTTC. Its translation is CASSLLGISSYEQYF.

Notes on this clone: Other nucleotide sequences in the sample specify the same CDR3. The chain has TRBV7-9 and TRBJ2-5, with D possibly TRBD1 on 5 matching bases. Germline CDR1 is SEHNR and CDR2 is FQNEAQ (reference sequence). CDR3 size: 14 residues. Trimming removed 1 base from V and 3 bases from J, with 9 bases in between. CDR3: CASSLGGLKETQYF. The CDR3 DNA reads TGTGCCAGCAGCTTAGGGGGCTTGAAAGAGACCCAGTACTTC. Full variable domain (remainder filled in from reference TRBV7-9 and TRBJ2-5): DTGVSQNPRHKITKRGQNVTFRCDPISEHNRLYWYRQTLGQGPEFLTYFQNEAQLEKSRLLSDRFSAERPKGSFSTLEIQRTEQGDSAMYLCASSLGGLKETQYFGPGTRLLVL.

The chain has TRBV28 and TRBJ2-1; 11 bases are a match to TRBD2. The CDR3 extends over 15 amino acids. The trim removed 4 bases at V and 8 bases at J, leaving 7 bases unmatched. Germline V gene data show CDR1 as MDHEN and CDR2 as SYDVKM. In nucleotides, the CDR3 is TGTGCCAGCAGTTGGGGTCCGGGACTAGCGGATGAGCAGTTCTTC. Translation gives CASSWGPGLADEQFF.

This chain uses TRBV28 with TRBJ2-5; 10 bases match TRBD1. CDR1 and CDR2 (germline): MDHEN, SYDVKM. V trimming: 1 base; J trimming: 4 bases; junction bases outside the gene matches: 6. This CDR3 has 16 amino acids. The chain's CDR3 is CASSLSDRGLGETQYF. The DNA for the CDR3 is TGTGCCAGCAGTTTATCAGACAGGGGGCTGGGAGAGACCCAGTACTTC.

The CDR3 sequence: CASSERGVVGYEQYF. The CDR3 DNA follows: TGTGCCAGCAGTGAAAGAGGGGTGGTTGGCTACGAGCAGTACTTC. The chain employs TRBV6-1 and TRBJ2-7; possibly TRBD1 or TRBD2 for D (5 bases each). The V gene lost 2 bases and the J gene lost 3 bases, with 14 bases spanning the gap. The germline V gene encodes CDR1 MNHNS and CDR2 SASEGT. The CDR3 runs 15 residues.

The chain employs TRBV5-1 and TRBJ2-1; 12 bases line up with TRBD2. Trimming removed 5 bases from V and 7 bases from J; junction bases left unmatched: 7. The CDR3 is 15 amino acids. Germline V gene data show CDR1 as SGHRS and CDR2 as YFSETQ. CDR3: CASSRTSGKFNEQFF. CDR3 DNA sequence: TGCGCCAGCAGTCGGACTAGCGGGAAGTTTAATGAGCAGTTCTTC.

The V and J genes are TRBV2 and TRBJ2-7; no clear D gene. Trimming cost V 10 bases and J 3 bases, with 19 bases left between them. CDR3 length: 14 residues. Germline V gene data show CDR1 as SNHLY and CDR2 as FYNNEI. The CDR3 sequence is CANLDPARNYEQYF. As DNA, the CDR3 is TGTGCCAACCTGGACCCAGCCCGGAACTACGAGCAGTACTTC.

The CDR3 coding sequence is TGCGCCAGCAGCATCCGGACTAGCGGGAGTACGGATGAGCAGTTCTTC. Its translation is CASSIRTSGSTDEQFF. The chain combines TRBV4-3 with TRBJ2-1; TRBD2 matches at 13 bases. Germline V gives CDR1 LGHNA, CDR2 YSLEER. This CDR3 spans 16 amino acids. Losses at the gene ends were 5 bases for V and 8 bases for J; bases not matched to a gene: 9.

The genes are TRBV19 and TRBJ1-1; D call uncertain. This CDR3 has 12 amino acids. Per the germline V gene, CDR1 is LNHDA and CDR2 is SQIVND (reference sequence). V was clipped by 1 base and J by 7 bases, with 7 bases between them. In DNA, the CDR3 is TGTGCCAGTAGTATAGTTCCTGGTGAAGCTTTCTTT. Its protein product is CASSIVPGEAFF.

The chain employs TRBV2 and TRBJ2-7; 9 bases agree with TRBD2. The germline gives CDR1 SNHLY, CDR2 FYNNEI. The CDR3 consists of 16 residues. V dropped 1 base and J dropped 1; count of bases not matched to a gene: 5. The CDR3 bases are TGTGCCAGCAGTGAAGGTCCTAGCGGGAAATCCTACGAGCAGTACTTC. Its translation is CASSEGPSGKSYEQYF. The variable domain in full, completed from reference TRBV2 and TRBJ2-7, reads EPEVTQTPSHQVTQMGQEVILRCVPISNHLYFYWYRQILGQKVEFLVSFYNNEISEKSEIFDDQFSVERPDGSNFTLKIRSTKLEDSAMYFCASSEGPSGKSYEQYFGPGTRLTVT.

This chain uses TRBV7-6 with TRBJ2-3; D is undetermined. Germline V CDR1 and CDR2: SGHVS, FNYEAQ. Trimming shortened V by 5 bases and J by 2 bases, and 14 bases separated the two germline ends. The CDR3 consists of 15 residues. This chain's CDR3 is CASSGSWGNTDTQYF. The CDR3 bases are TGTGCCAGCAGCGGATCTTGGGGAAACACAGATACGCAGTATTTT.

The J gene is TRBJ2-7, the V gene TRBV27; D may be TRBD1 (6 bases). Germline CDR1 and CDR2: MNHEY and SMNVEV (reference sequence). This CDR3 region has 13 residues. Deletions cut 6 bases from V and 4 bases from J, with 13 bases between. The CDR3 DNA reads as TGTGCCAGCAGCAGTTCAGGACAGTACGAGCAGTACTTC. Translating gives CASSSSGQYEQYF.

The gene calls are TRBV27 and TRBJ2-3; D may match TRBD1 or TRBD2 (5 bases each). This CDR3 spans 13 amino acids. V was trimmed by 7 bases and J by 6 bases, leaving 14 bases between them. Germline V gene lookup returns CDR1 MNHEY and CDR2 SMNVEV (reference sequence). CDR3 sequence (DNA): TGTGCCAGCACCCCGAAAGGGGAGGATACGCAGTATTTT. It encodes CASTPKGEDTQYF.

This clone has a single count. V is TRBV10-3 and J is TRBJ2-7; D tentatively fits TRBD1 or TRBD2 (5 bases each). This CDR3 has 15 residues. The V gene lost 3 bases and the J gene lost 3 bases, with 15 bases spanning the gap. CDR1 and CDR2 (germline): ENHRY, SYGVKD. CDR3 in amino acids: CAISEGELRVYEQYF. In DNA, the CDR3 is TGTGCCATCAGTGAAGGGGAACTGCGGGTCTACGAGCAGTACTTC.

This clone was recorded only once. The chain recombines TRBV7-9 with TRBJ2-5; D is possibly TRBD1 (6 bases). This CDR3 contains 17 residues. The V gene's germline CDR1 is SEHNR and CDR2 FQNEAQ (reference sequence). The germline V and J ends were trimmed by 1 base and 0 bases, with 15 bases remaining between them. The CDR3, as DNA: TGTGCCAGCAGCTTAGTAGGGGCAGGGGTCCACCAAGAGACCCAGTACTTC. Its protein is CASSLVGAGVHQETQYF.

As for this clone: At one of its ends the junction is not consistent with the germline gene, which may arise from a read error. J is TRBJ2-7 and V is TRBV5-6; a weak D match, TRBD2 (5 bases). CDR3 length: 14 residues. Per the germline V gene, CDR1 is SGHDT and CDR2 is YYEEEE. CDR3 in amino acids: CASSAIGNSHEQYF. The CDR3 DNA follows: TGTGCCAGCAGCGCCATCGGGAACTCCCACGAGCAGTACTTC. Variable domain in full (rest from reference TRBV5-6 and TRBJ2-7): DAGVTQSPTHLIKTRGQQVTLRCSPKSGHDTVSWYQQALGQGPQFIFQYYEEEERQRGNFPDRFSGHQFPNYSSELNVNALLLGDSALYLCASSAIGNSHEQYFGPGTRLTVT.